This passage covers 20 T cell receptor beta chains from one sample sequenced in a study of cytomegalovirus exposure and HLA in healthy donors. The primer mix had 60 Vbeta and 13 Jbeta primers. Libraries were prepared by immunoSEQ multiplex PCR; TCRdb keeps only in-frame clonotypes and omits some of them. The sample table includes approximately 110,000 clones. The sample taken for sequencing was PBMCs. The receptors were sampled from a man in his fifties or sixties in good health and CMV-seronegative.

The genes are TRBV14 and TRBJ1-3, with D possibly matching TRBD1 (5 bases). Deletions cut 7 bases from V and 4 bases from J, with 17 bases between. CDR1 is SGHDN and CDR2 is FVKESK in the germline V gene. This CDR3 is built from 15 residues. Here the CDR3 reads CASTQGPAGGNTIYF. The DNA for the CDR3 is TGTGCCAGCACCCAGGGCCCGGCGGGAGGAAACACCATATATTTT.

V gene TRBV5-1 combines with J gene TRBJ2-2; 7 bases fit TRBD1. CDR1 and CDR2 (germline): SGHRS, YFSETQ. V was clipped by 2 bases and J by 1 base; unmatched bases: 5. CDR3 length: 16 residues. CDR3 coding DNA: TGCGCCAGCAGCTTCAGAGGACAGGTGAACACCGGGGAGCTGTTTTTT. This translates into CASSFRGQVNTGELFF. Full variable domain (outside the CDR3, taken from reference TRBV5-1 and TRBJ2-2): KAGVTQTPRYLIKTRGQQVTLSCSPISGHRSVSWYQQTPGQGLQFLFEYFSETQRNKGNFPGRFSGRQFSNSRSEMNVSTLELGDSALYLCASSFRGQVNTGELFFGEGSRLTVL.

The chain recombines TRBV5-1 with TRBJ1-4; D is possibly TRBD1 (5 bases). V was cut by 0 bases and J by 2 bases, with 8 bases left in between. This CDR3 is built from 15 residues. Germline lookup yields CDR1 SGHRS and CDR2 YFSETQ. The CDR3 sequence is CASSLGQWTNEKLFF. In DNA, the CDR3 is TGCGCCAGCAGCTTGGGACAGTGGACTAATGAAAAACTGTTTTTT. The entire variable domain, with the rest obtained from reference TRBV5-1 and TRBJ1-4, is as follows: KAGVTQTPRYLIKTRGQQVTLSCSPISGHRSVSWYQQTPGQGLQFLFEYFSETQRNKGNFPGRFSGRQFSNSRSEMNVSTLELGDSALYLCASSLGQWTNEKLFFGSGTQLSVL.

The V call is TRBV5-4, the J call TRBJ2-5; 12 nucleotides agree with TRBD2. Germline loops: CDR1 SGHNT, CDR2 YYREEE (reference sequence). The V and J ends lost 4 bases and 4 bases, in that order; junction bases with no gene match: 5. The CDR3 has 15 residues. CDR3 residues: CASSQTSGGGETQYF. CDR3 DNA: TGTGCCAGCAGCCAGACTAGCGGGGGAGGAGAGACCCAGTACTTC.

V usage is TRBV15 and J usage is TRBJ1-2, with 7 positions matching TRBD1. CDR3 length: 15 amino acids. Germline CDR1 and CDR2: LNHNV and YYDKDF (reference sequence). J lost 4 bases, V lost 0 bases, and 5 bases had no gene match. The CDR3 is CATSREGTGAYGYTF. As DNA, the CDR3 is TGTGCCACCAGCAGAGAGGGTACAGGGGCCTATGGCTACACCTTC.

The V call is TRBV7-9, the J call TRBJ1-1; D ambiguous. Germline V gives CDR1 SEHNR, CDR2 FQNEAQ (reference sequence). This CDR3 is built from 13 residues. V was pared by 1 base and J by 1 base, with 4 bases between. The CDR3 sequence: CASSLERNTEAFF. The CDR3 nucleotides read TGTGCCAGCAGCTTAGAGAGGAACACTGAAGCTTTCTTT.

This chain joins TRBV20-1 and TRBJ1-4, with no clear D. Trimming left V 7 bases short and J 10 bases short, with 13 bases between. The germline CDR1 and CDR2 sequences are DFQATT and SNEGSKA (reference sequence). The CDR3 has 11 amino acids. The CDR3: CSVRTTRKLFF. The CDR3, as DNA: TGCAGTGTTAGGACGACTCGAAAACTGTTTTTT.

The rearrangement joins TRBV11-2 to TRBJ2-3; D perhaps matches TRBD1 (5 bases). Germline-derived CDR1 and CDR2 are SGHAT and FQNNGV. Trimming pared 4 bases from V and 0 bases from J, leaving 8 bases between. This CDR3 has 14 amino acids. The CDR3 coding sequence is TGTGCCAGCAGCTCAGGGTTTAGCACAGATACGCAGTATTTT. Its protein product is CASSSGFSTDTQYF.

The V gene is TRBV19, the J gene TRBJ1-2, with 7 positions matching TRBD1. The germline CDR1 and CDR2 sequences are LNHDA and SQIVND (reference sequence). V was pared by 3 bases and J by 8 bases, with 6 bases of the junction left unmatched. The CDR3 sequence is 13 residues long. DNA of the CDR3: TGTGCCAGTAGTATGGGACAGTTGATCGGCTACACCTTC. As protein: CASSMGQLIGYTF. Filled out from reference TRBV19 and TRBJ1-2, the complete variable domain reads DGGITQSPKYLFRKEGQNVTLSCEQNLNHDAMYWYRQDPGQGLRLIYYSQIVNDFQKGDIAEGYSVSREKKESFPLTVTSAQKNPTAFYLCASSMGQLIGYTFGSGTRLTVV.

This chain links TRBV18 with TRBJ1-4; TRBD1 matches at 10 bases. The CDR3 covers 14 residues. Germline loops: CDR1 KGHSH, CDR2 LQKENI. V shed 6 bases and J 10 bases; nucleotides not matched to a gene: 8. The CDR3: CASSPGTGERKLFF. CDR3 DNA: TGTGCCAGCTCCCCCGGGACAGGGGAAAGAAAACTGTTTTTT.

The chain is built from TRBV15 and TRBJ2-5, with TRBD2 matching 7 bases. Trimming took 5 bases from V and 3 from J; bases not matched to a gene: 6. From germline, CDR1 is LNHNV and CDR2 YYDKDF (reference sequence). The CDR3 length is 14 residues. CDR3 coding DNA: TGTGCCACCAGCGAAGCGGGGACCAAAGAGACCCAGTACTTC. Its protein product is CATSEAGTKETQYF.

Here the CDR3 DNA reads TGTGCCAGCAGCTTACTGACAGGTTCGTACGAGCAGTACTTC. This sequence encodes CASSLLTGSYEQYF. The rearrangement joins TRBV5-5 to TRBJ2-7, with TRBD1 as a possible D gene (6 bases). The V gene's germline CDR1 is SGHKS and CDR2 YYEKEE (reference sequence). This CDR3 has 14 amino acids. The V gene lost 2 bases and the J gene lost 4 bases, with 13 bases spanning the gap.

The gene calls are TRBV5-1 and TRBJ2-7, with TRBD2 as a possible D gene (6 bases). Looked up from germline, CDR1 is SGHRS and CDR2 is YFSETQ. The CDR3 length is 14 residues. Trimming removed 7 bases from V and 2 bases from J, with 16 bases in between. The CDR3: CASAQSGGPYEQYF. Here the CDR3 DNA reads TGCGCCAGCGCCCAATCCGGGGGACCCTACGAGCAGTACTTC.

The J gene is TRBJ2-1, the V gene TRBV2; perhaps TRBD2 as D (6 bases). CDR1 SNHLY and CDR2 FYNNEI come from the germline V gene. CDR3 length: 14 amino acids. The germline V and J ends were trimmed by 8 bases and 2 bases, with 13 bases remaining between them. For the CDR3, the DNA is TGTGCCAGCGGGGGAGGATTTACCTACAATGAGCAGTTCTTC. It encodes CASGGGFTYNEQFF. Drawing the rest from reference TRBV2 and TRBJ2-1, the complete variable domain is EPEVTQTPSHQVTQMGQEVILRCVPISNHLYFYWYRQILGQKVEFLVSFYNNEISEKSEIFDDQFSVERPDGSNFTLKIRSTKLEDSAMYFCASGGGFTYNEQFFGPGTRLTVL.

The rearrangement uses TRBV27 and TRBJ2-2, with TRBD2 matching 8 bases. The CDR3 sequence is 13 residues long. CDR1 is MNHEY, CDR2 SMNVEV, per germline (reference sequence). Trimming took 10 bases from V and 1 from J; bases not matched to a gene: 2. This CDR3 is CAIAGGNTGELFF. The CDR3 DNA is TGTGCCATCGCGGGGGGGAACACCGGGGAGCTGTTTTTT.

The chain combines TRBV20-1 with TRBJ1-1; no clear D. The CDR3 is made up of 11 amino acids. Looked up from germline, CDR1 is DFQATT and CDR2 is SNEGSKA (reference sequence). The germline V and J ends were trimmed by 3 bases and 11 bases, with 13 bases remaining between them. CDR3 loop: CSASSQARAFF. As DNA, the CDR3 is TGCAGTGCTAGCTCGCAGGCCCGTGCTTTCTTT.

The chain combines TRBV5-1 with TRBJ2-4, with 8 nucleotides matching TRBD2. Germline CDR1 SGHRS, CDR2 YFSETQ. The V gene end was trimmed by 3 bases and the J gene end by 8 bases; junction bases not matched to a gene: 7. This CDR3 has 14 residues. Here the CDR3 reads CASSYRAGADIQYF. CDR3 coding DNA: TGCGCCAGCAGCTATCGAGCGGGGGCGGACATTCAGTACTTC.

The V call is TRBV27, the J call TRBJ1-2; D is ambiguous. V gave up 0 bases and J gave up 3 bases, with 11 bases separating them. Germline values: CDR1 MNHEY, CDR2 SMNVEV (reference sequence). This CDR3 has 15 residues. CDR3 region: CASSLSLSGDYGYTF. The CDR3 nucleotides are TGTGCCAGCAGTTTATCGTTGTCCGGGGACTATGGCTACACCTTC.

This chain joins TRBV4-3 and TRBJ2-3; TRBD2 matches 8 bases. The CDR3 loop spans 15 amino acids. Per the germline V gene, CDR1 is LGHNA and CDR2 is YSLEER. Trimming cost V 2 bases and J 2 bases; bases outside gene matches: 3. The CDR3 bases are TGCGCCAGCAGCCAAACTAGCGGCAACACAGATACGCAGTATTTT. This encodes CASSQTSGNTDTQYF.

The CDR3 DNA reads as TGTGCCAGCAGCTTGGGACAGGCCGATGACTATGGCTACACCTTC. Its protein product is CASSLGQADDYGYTF. The chain couples TRBV5-6 to TRBJ1-2; D possibly corresponds to TRBD1 (6 bases). CDR3 size: 15 residues. V shed 0 bases and J shed 3 bases, with 12 bases lying between them. The germline V gene encodes CDR1 SGHDT and CDR2 YYEEEE.